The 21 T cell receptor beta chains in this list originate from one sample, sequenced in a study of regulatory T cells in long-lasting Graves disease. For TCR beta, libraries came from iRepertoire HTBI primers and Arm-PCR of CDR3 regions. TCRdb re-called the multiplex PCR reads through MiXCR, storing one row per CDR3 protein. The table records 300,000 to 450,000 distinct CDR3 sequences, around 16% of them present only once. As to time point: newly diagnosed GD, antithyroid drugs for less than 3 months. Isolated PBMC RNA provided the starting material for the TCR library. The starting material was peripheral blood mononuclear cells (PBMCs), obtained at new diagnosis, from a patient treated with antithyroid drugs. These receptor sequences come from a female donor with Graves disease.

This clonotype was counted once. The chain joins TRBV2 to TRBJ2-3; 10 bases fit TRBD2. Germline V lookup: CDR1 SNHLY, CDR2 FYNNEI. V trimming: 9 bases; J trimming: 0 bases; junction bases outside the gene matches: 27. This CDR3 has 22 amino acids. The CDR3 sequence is CARLAGAPPEHIPDRSTDTQYF. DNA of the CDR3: TGTGCCAGGCTAGCGGGGGCCCCCCCCGAGCATATACCCGACAGGAGCACAGATACGCAGTATTTT.

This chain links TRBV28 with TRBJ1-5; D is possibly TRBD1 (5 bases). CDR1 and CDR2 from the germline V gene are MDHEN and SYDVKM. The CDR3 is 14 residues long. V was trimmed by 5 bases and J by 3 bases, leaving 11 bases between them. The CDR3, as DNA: TGTGCCAGCAGTGACGGGGGGTACAATCAGCCCCAGCATTTT. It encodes CASSDGGYNQPQHF.

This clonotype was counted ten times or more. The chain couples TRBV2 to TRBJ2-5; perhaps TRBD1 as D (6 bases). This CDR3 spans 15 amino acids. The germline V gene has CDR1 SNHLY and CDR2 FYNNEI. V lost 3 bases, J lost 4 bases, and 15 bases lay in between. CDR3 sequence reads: CASSDPRGSGETQYF. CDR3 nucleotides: TGTGCCAGCAGTGACCCCAGGGGATCAGGAGAGACCCAGTACTTC.

The CDR3 is CASSQRQLSSYEQYF. The CDR3 DNA is TGCGCCAGCAGCCAACGACAGCTCAGCTCCTACGAGCAGTACTTC. The chain combines TRBV4-1 with TRBJ2-7; TRBD1 might be the D (5 bases). This CDR3 is built from 15 residues. Trimming took 2 bases from V and 0 from J, leaving 11 bases between them. Germline V gene sequence: CDR1 MGHRA, CDR2 YSYEKL.

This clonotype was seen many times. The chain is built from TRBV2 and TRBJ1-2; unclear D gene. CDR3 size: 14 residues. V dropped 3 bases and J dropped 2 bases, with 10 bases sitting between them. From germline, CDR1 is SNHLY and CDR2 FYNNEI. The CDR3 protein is CASSEPGRNYGYTF. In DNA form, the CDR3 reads TGTGCCAGCAGTGAGCCGGGGAGGAACTATGGCTACACCTTC.

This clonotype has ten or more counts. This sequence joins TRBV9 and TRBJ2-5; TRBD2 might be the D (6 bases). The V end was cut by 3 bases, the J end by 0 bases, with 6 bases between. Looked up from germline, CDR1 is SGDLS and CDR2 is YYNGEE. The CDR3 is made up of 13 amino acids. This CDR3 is CASSGDYQETQYF. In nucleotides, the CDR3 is TGTGCCAGCAGCGGGGACTACCAAGAGACCCAGTACTTC. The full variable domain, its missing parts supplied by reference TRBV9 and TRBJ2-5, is DSGVTQTPKHLITATGQRVTLRCSPRSGDLSVYWYQQSLDQGLQFLIQYYNGEERAKGNILERFSAQQFPDLHSELNLSSLELGDSALYFCASSGDYQETQYFGPGTRLLVL.

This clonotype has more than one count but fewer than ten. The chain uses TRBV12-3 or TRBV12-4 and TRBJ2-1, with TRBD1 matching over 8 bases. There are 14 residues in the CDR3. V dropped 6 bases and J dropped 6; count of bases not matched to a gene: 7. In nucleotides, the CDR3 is TGTGCCAGCAGCTTTTTCGACAGGGGCAATGAGCAGTTCTTC. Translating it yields CASSFFDRGNEQFF.

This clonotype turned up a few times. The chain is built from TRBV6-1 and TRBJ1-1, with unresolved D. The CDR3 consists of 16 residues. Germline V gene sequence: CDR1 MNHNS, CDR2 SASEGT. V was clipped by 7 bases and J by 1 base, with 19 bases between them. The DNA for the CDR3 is TGTGCCAGCAAAAGAGGCCTCTCAATGCAGAACACTGAAGCTTTCTTT. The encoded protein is CASKRGLSMQNTEAFF.

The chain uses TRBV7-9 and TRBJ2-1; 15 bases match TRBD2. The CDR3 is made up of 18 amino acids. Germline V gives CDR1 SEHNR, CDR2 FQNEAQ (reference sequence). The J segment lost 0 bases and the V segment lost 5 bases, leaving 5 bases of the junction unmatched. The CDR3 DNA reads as TGTGCCAGCAGCGGGGGACTAGCGGGAGGCCCCTCCTACAATGAGCAGTTCTTC. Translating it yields CASSGGLAGGPSYNEQFF.

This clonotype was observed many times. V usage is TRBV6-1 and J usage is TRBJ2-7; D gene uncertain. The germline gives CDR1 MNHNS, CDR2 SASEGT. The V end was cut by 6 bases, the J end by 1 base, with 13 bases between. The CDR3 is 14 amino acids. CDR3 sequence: CASRTSGPSYEQYF. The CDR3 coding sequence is TGTGCCAGCAGGACAAGTGGACCATCCTACGAGCAGTACTTC.

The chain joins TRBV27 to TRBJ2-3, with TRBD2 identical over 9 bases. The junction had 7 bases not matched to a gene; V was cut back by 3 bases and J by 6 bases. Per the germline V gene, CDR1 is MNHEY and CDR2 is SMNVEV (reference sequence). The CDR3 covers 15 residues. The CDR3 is CASSFRSGGPDTQYF. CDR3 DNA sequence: TGTGCCAGCAGTTTTCGTAGCGGGGGACCCGATACGCAGTATTTT.

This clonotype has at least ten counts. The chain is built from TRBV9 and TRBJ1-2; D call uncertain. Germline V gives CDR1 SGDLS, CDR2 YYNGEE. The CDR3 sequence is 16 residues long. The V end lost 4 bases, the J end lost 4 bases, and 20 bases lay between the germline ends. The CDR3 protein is CASSYNPDAGLYGYTF. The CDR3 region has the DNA TGTGCCAGCAGCTATAACCCCGATGCAGGACTCTATGGCTACACCTTC.

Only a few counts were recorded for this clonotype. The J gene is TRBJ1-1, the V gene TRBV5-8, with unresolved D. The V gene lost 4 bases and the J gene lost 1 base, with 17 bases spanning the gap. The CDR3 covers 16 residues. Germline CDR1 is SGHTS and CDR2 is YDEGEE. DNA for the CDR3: TGTGCCAGCAGCACCAATCCCGCCGACTGGAACACTGAAGCTTTCTTT. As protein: CASSTNPADWNTEAFF.

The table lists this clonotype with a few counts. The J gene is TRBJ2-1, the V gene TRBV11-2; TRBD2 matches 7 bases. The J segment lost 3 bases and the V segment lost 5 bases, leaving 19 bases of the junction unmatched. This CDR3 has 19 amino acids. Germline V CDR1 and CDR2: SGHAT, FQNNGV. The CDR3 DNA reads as TGTGCCAGCAGCGATATTTTGCTCCACCAGCGGGAACACTACAATGAGCAGTTCTTC. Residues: CASSDILLHQREHYNEQFF.

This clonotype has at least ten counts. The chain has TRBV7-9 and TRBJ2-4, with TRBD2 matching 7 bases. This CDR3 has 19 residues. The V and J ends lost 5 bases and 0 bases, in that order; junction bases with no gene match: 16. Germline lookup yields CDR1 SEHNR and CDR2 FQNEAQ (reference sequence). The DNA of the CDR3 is TGTGCCAGCAGCAAAGGCGTCGGGGGACCGGGGGGAGCCAAAAACATTCAGTACTTC. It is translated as CASSKGVGGPGGAKNIQYF.

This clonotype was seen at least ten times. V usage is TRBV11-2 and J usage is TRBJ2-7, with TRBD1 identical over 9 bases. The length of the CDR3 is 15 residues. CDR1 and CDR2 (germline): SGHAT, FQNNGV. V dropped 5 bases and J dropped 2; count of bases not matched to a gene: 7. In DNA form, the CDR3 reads TGTGCCAGCAGCCCCCGGGACAGGGTCACCTACGAGCAGTACTTC. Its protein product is CASSPRDRVTYEQYF.

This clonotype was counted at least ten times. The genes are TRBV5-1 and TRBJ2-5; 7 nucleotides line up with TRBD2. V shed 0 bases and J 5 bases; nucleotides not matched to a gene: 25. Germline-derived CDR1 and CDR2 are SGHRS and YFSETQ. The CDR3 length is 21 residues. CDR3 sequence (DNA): TGCGCCAGCAGCTTGGACCTGACTCCGAACGCGGGAGTAGGAATCGTGGAGACCCAGTACTTC. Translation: CASSLDLTPNAGVGIVETQYF.

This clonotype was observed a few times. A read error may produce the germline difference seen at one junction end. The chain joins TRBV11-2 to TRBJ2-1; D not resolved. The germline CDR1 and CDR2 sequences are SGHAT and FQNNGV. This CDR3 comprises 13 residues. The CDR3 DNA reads TGTGCCAGCAGCTCCTTAAGGAGAAAGGAGCGGTTCTTC. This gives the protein CASSSLRRKERFF.

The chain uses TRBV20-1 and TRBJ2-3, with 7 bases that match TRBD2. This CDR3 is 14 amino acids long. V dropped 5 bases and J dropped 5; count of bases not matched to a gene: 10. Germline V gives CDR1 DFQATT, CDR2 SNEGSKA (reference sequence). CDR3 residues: CSAPLGGSLDTQYF. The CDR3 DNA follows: TGCAGTGCTCCCCTGGGCGGGAGCTTAGATACGCAGTATTTT.

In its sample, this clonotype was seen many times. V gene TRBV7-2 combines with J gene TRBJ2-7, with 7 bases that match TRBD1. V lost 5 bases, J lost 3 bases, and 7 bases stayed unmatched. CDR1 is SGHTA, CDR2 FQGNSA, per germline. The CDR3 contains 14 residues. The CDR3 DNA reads TGTGCCAGCAGCCCGGCGACAGGGCGCTACGAGCAGTACTTC. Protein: CASSPATGRYEQYF.

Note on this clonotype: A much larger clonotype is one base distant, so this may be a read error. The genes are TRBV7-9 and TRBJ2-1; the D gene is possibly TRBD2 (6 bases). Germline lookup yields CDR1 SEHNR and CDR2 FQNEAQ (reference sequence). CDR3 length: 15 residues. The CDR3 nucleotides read TGTGCCTGCAGCTTAGGAGGAGGGTCCTACAATGAGCAGTTCTTC. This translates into CACSLGGGSYNEQFF.